The clone carrying this T cell receptor (beta chain) was detected a few times. The sample comes from a study of CD8 T cells in ankylosing spondylitis. TCRdb itself ran the 5' RACE reads through MiXCR, one entry per CDR3 protein. The sample records roughly 120,000 distinct CDR3 sequences, around 15% being singletons. Germline V gives CDR1 SNHLY, CDR2 FYNNEI. V lost 1 base, J lost 6 bases, and 27 bases lay in between. The CDR3 has 19 residues. Sequencing was done on a sample of blood, either unsorted or a sorted T cell fraction (not recorded which). This sequence originates from a female donor with ankylosing spondylitis or in good health (not recorded which). J is TRBJ2-5 and V is TRBV2; TRBD1 is a possible D gene (6 bases). The CDR3 loop is CASSEGRNGQTNPLKTQYF. For the CDR3, the DNA is TGTGCCAGCAGTGAAGGTCGGAATGGACAGACCAACCCTTTGAAGACCCAGTACTTC.